Shown below are 27 T cell receptor beta chains from a single sample sequenced in a study of blood T cell repertoires in COVID-19. Clones were read by immunoSEQ multiplex PCR, and TCRdb kept only the in-frame ones, dropping some. The sample includes 98,000 or so clones, roughly four fifths of them seen just once. The source material was peripheral blood. These receptors all come from a woman aged 65 to 85 with acute or convalescent COVID-19.

This sequence joins TRBV21-1 and TRBJ2-2; the table's D call of TRBD1 was not tested on the DNA. TRBV21-1 is a pseudogene locus. CDR3 length: 17 residues. The CDR3 sequence is CASTPSSGQGNTGELFF. Here the CDR3 DNA reads TGTGCCAGCACCCCATCTTCCGGACAGGGGAACACCGGGGAGCTGTTTTTT.

The V and J genes are TRBV6-2 or TRBV6-3 and TRBJ2-3; TRBD2 aligns across 7 bases. Germline CDR1 MNHEY, CDR2 SVGEGT. This CDR3 is 18 amino acids long. Unmatched junction bases numbered 16, after V lost 5 bases and J lost 2 bases. CDR3 region: CASSPWASGGRATDTQYF. The CDR3 DNA sequence: TGTGCCAGCAGTCCCTGGGCCTCTGGGGGGAGGGCCACAGATACGCAGTATTTT.

V is TRBV28 and J is TRBJ2-7, with TRBD2 identical over 14 bases. Germline CDR1 and CDR2: MDHEN and SYDVKM. Losses at the gene ends were 6 bases for V and 4 bases for J; bases not matched to a gene: 5. This CDR3 spans 15 amino acids. The CDR3 reads CASSRGLAGGYEQYF. The CDR3 DNA reads as TGTGCCAGCAGCCGAGGACTAGCGGGAGGTTACGAGCAGTACTTC.

The chain couples TRBV27 to TRBJ1-1, with TRBD1 as a possible D gene (5 bases). The ends were cut back, 6 bases at V and 3 bases at J, with 11 bases in the middle. CDR1 is MNHEY and CDR2 is SMNVEV in the germline V gene (reference sequence). CDR3 length equals 13 residues. CDR3 in amino acids: CASSYDRYTEAFF. CDR3 in DNA: TGTGCCAGCAGCTACGACAGATACACTGAAGCTTTCTTT.

This chain joins TRBV3-1 (or the pseudogene TRBV3-2) and TRBJ2-3; the match to TRBD2 covers 11 bases. CDR1 is LGHDT and CDR2 is YNNKEL in the germline V gene (reference sequence). V shed 0 bases and J 5 bases; nucleotides not matched to a gene: 13. The CDR3 sequence is 19 residues long. In nucleotides, the CDR3 is TGTGCCAGCAGCCAAGAATCCCCCCAGCTAGCGGGGGGCCAAGATACGCAGTATTTT. It specifies CASSQESPQLAGGQDTQYF.

The chain carries TRBV27 and TRBJ2-3; D perhaps matches TRBD2 (6 bases). Germline CDR1 reads MNHEY; CDR2 reads SMNVEV (reference sequence). CDR3 length: 17 residues. V gave up 0 bases and J gave up 1 base, with 14 bases separating them. Written as DNA, the CDR3 is TGTGCCAGCAGTTTATCGATACGGGGGTGGGGCACAGATACGCAGTATTTT. Protein: CASSLSIRGWGTDTQYF.

The rearrangement uses TRBV4-3 and TRBJ1-2; 9 nucleotides match TRBD1. Germline assignment: CDR1 LGHNA and CDR2 YSLEER. This CDR3 has 17 residues. Trimming cost V 4 bases and J 6 bases; bases outside gene matches: 15. CDR3 in amino acids: CASSLNTPGTGFHGYTF. DNA of the CDR3: TGCGCCAGCAGCCTAAATACACCCGGGACAGGGTTCCATGGCTACACCTTC.

V gene TRBV19 combines with J gene TRBJ1-5; D remains unclear. Germline V gives CDR1 LNHDA, CDR2 SQIVND (reference sequence). Trimming stripped 7 bases from V and 3 bases from J, with 7 bases between. The CDR3 runs 12 residues. The CDR3 DNA is TGTGCCAGTATGGGCTACAATCAGCCCCAGCATTTT. Translated, it gives CASMGYNQPQHF.

This chain joins TRBV19 and TRBJ1-2, with D possibly being TRBD1 (6 bases). V lost 6 bases, J lost 7 bases, and 15 bases lay in between. The CDR3 is 13 residues long. Germline CDR1 and CDR2: LNHDA and SQIVND (reference sequence). The CDR3 DNA is TGTGCCAGTAGATCTACAGGGTCGGCTGGCTACACCTTC. It yields the protein CASRSTGSAGYTF.

A few counts support this clone. CDR3 region: CASTGQGVTGELFF. In nucleotides, the CDR3 is TGTGCCTCAACGGGACAGGGAGTCACCGGGGAGCTGTTTTTT. V usage is TRBV19 and J usage is TRBJ2-2; TRBD1 matches at 9 bases. Looked up from germline, CDR1 is LNHDA and CDR2 is SQIVND (reference sequence). This CDR3 has 14 amino acids. The J segment lost 4 bases and the V segment lost 11 bases, leaving 8 bases of the junction unmatched.

The gene calls are TRBV5-8 and TRBJ2-7, with D possibly being TRBD1 (6 bases). Trimming pared 2 bases from V and 6 bases from J, leaving 18 bases between. Germline CDR1 and CDR2: SGHTS and YDEGEE. The CDR3 spans 15 residues. CDR3 DNA: TGTGCCAGCAGCTTAGACAGGATTGAAGGTCTCGAGCAGTACGTC. It encodes CASSLDRIEGLEQYV.

This clone was counted only a few times. CDR3 protein: CAIGYAGGSEGTSGGNEQFF. For the CDR3, the DNA is TGTGCCATCGGATACGCCGGAGGAAGTGAAGGGACTAGCGGGGGCAATGAGCAGTTCTTC. This rearrangement joins TRBV10-3 to TRBJ2-1; 14 bases are a match to TRBD2. The CDR3 totals 20 residues. The germline V gene encodes CDR1 ENHRY and CDR2 SYGVKD. The V gene end was trimmed by 8 bases and the J gene end by 6 bases; junction bases not matched to a gene: 21.

In this sample, this clone turned up a few times. This chain joins TRBV28 and TRBJ1-1, with D unclear. The V end was cut by 7 bases, the J end by 2 bases, with 14 bases between. This CDR3 comprises 14 residues. Germline CDR1 reads MDHEN; CDR2 reads SYDVKM. The CDR3 coding sequence is TGTGCCAGCACGCGGGCCTTTCGAAACACTGAAGCTTTCTTT. Translating gives CASTRAFRNTEAFF.

This sequence joins TRBV3-1 (or the pseudogene TRBV3-2) and TRBJ2-2; TRBD2 agrees at 8 bases. In germline, CDR1 is LGHDT, CDR2 YNNKEL (reference sequence). CDR3 length equals 18 residues. J lost 6 bases, V lost 1 base, and 13 bases had no gene match. This CDR3 reads CASSQVYSGGRNSGELFF. The DNA of the CDR3 is TGTGCCAGCAGCCAAGTTTACAGCGGGGGTCGAAATTCCGGGGAGCTGTTTTTT.

This rearrangement joins TRBV5-4 to TRBJ1-2, with 7 bases fitting TRBD1. Trimming at V came to 1 base and at J to 8 bases, leaving 8 bases not matched to a gene. Germline CDR1 is SGHNT and CDR2 is YYREEE (reference sequence). This CDR3 is 14 amino acids long. The CDR3 region has the DNA TGTGCCAGCAGCTTGTTACCAAACAGGGGAGGCTACACCTTC. Protein product: CASSLLPNRGGYTF.

The V and J genes are TRBV6-2 or TRBV6-3 and TRBJ2-3; TRBD1 might be the D (5 bases). CDR3 size: 14 residues. Trimming stripped 2 bases from V and 4 bases from J, with 10 bases between. Germline V gives CDR1 MNHEY, CDR2 SVGEGT. The CDR3, as DNA: TGTGCCAGCAGTTACCCAGGGCTGCCAGATACGCAGTATTTT. Translation gives CASSYPGLPDTQYF.

The chain links TRBV10-3 to TRBJ1-1, with D hard to call. Germline V gene data show CDR1 as ENHRY and CDR2 as SYGVKD. Deletions cut 6 bases from V and 1 base from J, with 6 bases between. The CDR3 spans 12 residues. The CDR3 coding sequence is TGTGCCATCAGCCCAGAGAACACTGAAGCTTTCTTT. Translating gives CAISPENTEAFF.

CDR3 nucleotides: TGTGCCAGCAGCTTCGAGCTAGAGATTACAGATACGCAGTATTTT. Its protein is CASSFELEITDTQYF. The rearrangement joins TRBV12-1 to TRBJ2-3; the table's TRBD2 call for D was not verified on the DNA. TRBV12-1 is shown as a pseudogene. The CDR3 has 15 residues.

V is TRBV11-3 and J is TRBJ2-1, with 10 positions matching TRBD2. The germline CDR1 and CDR2 sequences are SGHNT and YENEEA. With 0 bases clipped from V and 8 bases from J, the junction kept 4 bases outside the gene matches. The CDR3 extends over 15 amino acids. In nucleotides, the CDR3 is TGTGCCAGCAGCTTAGAGGCTAGCGGGAGCCATGAGCAGTTCTTC. Translating gives CASSLEASGSHEQFF.

V gene TRBV30 combines with J gene TRBJ1-2, with D unresolved. There are 12 residues in the CDR3. With 8 bases removed from V and 4 bases from J, the gap between germline ends came to 14 bases. Germline V gives CDR1 GTSNPN, CDR2 SVGIG (reference sequence). The CDR3 protein is CAQRGVGYGYTF. In nucleotides, the CDR3 is TGTGCCCAGCGCGGGGTAGGCTATGGCTACACCTTC. The whole variable domain, filled in from reference TRBV30 and TRBJ1-2, reads SQTIHQWPATLVQPVGSPLSLECTVEGTSNPNLYWYRQAAGRGLQLLFYSVGIGQISSEVPQNLSASRPQDRQFILSSKKLLLSDSGFYLCAQRGVGYGYTFGSGTRLTVV.

This clone was picked up a small number of times. The rearrangement links TRBV10-1 to TRBJ1-5; D gene ambiguous. V was shortened by 0 bases and J by 5 bases, with 17 bases between the two germline ends. In germline, CDR1 is WNHNN, CDR2 SYGVQD (reference sequence). CDR3 length equals 17 residues. The CDR3 here is CASSESQTISYHQPQHF. The CDR3 coding sequence is TGCGCCAGCAGTGAGTCACAGACTATATCCTATCATCAGCCCCAGCATTTT.

The chain uses TRBV23-1 and TRBJ2-7; TRBD2 agrees at 7 bases. TRBV23-1 is designated an ORF whose function remains uncertain. The ends lost 4 bases at V and 0 bases at J; junction bases unmatched: 9. The CDR3 contains 16 residues. Here the CDR3 DNA reads TGCGCCAGCAGTCTAGGGTCTGGGGGGGGCTCCTACGAGCAGTACGTC. This translates into CASSLGSGGGSYEQYV.

The gene calls are TRBV10-1 and TRBJ1-2, with 7 nucleotides matching TRBD1. The CDR3 loop spans 14 amino acids. J gave up 2 bases and V 9 bases, and 9 bases lay outside the gene matches. Germline values: CDR1 WNHNN, CDR2 SYGVQD (reference sequence). CDR3 bases: TGCGCCAGAGCCTCGGGACAGCCGAACTATGGCTACACCTTC. As protein: CARASGQPNYGYTF.

The V gene is TRBV4-1, the J gene TRBJ1-2; the match to TRBD1 covers 9 bases. Per germline, CDR1 MGHRA and CDR2 YSYEKL. Trimming cost V 3 bases and J 6 bases; bases outside gene matches: 11. This CDR3 is built from 16 residues. The DNA for the CDR3 is TGCGCCAGCAGCCAGCTGGGAACGGGACAGGGACATGGCTACACCTTC. Its translation: CASSQLGTGQGHGYTF.

The chain combines TRBV5-1 with TRBJ2-7; D possibly corresponds to TRBD1 (5 bases). Germline values: CDR1 SGHRS, CDR2 YFSETQ. The germline V and J ends were trimmed by 5 bases and 1 base, with 13 bases remaining between them. This CDR3 region has 14 residues. CDR3 region: CASRTQVSSYEQYF. For the CDR3, the DNA is TGCGCCAGCAGAACACAGGTGTCGTCCTACGAGCAGTACTTC.

This chain links TRBV2 with TRBJ1-4; TRBD1 matches at 7 bases. The CDR3 loop spans 15 amino acids. V gave up 2 bases and J gave up 5 bases; unmatched junction bases: 5. Germline values: CDR1 SNHLY, CDR2 FYNNEI. Written as DNA, the CDR3 is TGTGCCAGCAGTGAATCAGGGACAGAAAATGAAAAACTGTTTTTT. This translates into CASSESGTENEKLFF.

The J gene is TRBJ1-5, the V gene TRBV19; TRBD1 matches 9 bases. The CDR3 is made up of 12 amino acids. V trimming: 9 bases; J trimming: 5 bases; junction bases outside the gene matches: 2. Germline V lookup: CDR1 LNHDA, CDR2 SQIVND (reference sequence). CDR3 sequence reads: CASRDRDQPQHF. The CDR3, as DNA: TGTGCCAGCAGGGACAGGGATCAGCCCCAGCATTTT.